The 25 T cell receptor beta chains listed next were all sequenced from one sample in a study of T-cell memory formation after mild COVID-19. TCRdb analysed the 5' RACE reads with MiXCR anew, one entry per CDR3 protein. This sample has 250,000 to 300,000 distinct CDR3 sequences; around 15% occur once, and the top ten carry around a fifth. What was sequenced was PBMCs or a T cell subset sorted from them (not recorded which). Every receptor here comes from a man younger than 35 who had mild COVID-19 (a few samples of this study predate the infection). Cell type and time point are not known.

This clonotype was seen ten or more times. The V gene is TRBV15, the J gene TRBJ2-6; D gene unclear. Between the trimmed V and J ends, which lost 3 bases and 0 bases, there was a span of 9 bases. CDR3 length: 16 residues. Germline CDR1 LNHNV, CDR2 YYDKDF (reference sequence). The CDR3: CATSRGRYSGANVLTF. CDR3 nucleotides: TGTGCCACCAGCAGGGGCAGATACTCTGGGGCCAACGTCCTGACTTTC. Using reference TRBV15 and TRBJ2-6 for the parts outside the CDR3, the full variable domain is DAMVIQNPRYQVTQFGKPVTLSCSQTLNHNVMYWYQQKSSQAPKLLFHYYDKDFNNEADTPDNFQSRRPNTSFCFLDIRSPGLGDTAMYLCATSRGRYSGANVLTFGAGSRLTVL.

The genes are TRBV4-2 and TRBJ1-6; D unresolved. The CDR3 loop spans 13 amino acids. The V and J ends lost 1 base and 7 bases respectively, with 5 bases between them. The germline V gene encodes CDR1 LGHNA and CDR2 YNFKEQ. The CDR3 sequence is CASSQGMNSPLHF. The CDR3 nucleotides are TGTGCCAGCAGCCAAGGGATGAATTCACCCCTCCACTTT.

The rearrangement links TRBV9 to TRBJ2-5; 7 bases are shared with TRBD1. The CDR3 consists of 16 residues. V dropped 3 bases and J dropped 3; count of bases not matched to a gene: 11. Germline CDR1 and CDR2: SGDLS and YYNGEE. Written as DNA, the CDR3 is TGTGCCAGCAGCGCCGAGGGGGCGATTGAAAAAGAGACCCAGTACTTC. Translating gives CASSAEGAIEKETQYF.

This clonotype was observed a handful of times. The CDR3 protein is CASSPSVGSYEQYF. The CDR3 DNA is TGTGCCAGCAGCCCTTCGGTTGGCTCCTACGAGCAGTACTTC. This sequence joins TRBV5-6 and TRBJ2-7; D not resolved. CDR1 is SGHDT, CDR2 YYEEEE, per germline. The CDR3 is made up of 14 amino acids. The ends were cut back, 4 bases at V and 0 bases at J, with 11 bases in the middle.

The gene calls are TRBV29-1 and TRBJ1-6, with 9 bases fitting TRBD1. The V gene's germline CDR1 is SQVTM and CDR2 ANQGSEA. V lost 7 bases and J lost 5; bases outside the gene matches: 3. The CDR3 covers 13 residues. The CDR3 protein is CSAGQGDNSPLHF. CDR3 sequence (DNA): TGCAGCGCGGGACAGGGTGATAATTCACCCCTCCACTTT.

This clonotype has only a few counts. The chain is built from TRBV7-8 and TRBJ2-3; TRBD2 agrees at 7 bases. With 8 bases clipped from V and 3 bases from J, the junction kept 17 bases outside the gene matches. The CDR3 is made up of 17 amino acids. Germline loops: CDR1 SGHVS, CDR2 FQNEAQ. DNA of the CDR3: TGTGCCAGCTCAACTAAAGGGGTGGCGGGGGAGACAGATACGCAGTATTTT. This encodes CASSTKGVAGETDTQYF.

This clonotype showed up just a few times. The V gene is TRBV7-7, the J gene TRBJ2-1; 7 nucleotides agree with TRBD1. V lost 1 base to trimming and J lost 10 bases; unmatched junction nucleotides: 7. The germline CDR1 and CDR2 sequences are SSHAT and FNYEAQ (reference sequence). The CDR3 runs to 14 residues. The CDR3 sequence: CASSLETGFSEQFF. The CDR3 DNA follows: TGTGCCAGCAGCTTAGAGACAGGGTTCAGCGAGCAGTTCTTC. Supplemented by reference TRBV7-7 and TRBJ2-1, the full variable domain reads GAGVSQSPRYKVTKRGQDVTLRCDPISSHATLYWYQQALGQGPEFLTYFNYEAQPDKSGLPSDRFSAERPEGSISTLTIQRTEQRDSAMYRCASSLETGFSEQFFGPGTRLTVL.

This clonotype was observed a few times. The gene calls are TRBV7-2 and TRBJ2-5; 7 positions agree with TRBD2. The junction had 13 bases not matched to a gene; V was cut back by 5 bases and J by 7 bases. Germline-derived CDR1 and CDR2 are SGHTA and FQGNSA. There are 15 residues in the CDR3. CDR3 bases: TGTGCCAGCAGCCCTCAAGATGGGAGGGCGGGGACCCAGTACTTC. It encodes CASSPQDGRAGTQYF.

The rearrangement links TRBV5-6 to TRBJ1-2; the match to TRBD1 covers 9 bases. The V segment lost 4 bases and the J segment 7 bases; nucleotides outside the gene matches: 5. Germline loops: CDR1 SGHDT, CDR2 YYEEEE. The CDR3 spans 13 residues. Here the CDR3 DNA reads TGTGCCAGCAGCCCCGGGACAGGGTTTGGCTACACCTTC. Translating it yields CASSPGTGFGYTF.

The genes are TRBV4-1 and TRBJ2-1, with a possible D match to TRBD2 (5 bases). The CDR3 is 14 residues long. V lost 1 base and J lost 6, with 10 bases in between. The germline V gene has CDR1 MGHRA and CDR2 YSYEKL. CDR3 region: CASSQALARNEQFF. In nucleotides, the CDR3 is TGCGCCAGCAGCCAAGCTCTAGCTCGCAATGAGCAGTTCTTC.

This clonotype was recorded a few times. The chain joins TRBV20-1 to TRBJ2-7, with 13 bases fitting TRBD2. The CDR3 is 15 residues long. CDR1 and CDR2 from the germline V gene are DFQATT and SNEGSKA (reference sequence). Trimming took 0 bases from V and 7 from J; bases not matched to a gene: 6. The chain's CDR3 is CSAREGLAGVWEQYF. Here the CDR3 DNA reads TGCAGTGCTAGAGAAGGACTAGCGGGGGTTTGGGAGCAGTACTTC.

This chain links TRBV7-6 with TRBJ2-7; 15 nucleotides agree with TRBD2. V lost 5 bases, J lost 5 bases, and 10 bases stayed unmatched. Germline lookup yields CDR1 SGHVS and CDR2 FNYEAQ. The CDR3 loop spans 17 amino acids. This CDR3 is CASSPSRGLAGGHEQYF. CDR3 coding DNA: TGTGCCAGCAGCCCCTCCCGGGGACTAGCGGGGGGTCACGAGCAGTACTTC.

This clonotype was detected only a few times. The chain employs TRBV12-3 or TRBV12-4 and TRBJ2-2, with 8 bases lining up with TRBD1. The ends lost 3 bases at V and 6 bases at J; junction bases unmatched: 6. This CDR3 is 15 amino acids long. The CDR3 nucleotides read TGTGCCAGCAGTTTGAGGCAGGGGGCCCCCGGGGAGCTGTTTTTT. This encodes CASSLRQGAPGELFF.

This clonotype was found a few times. V usage is TRBV10-2 and J usage is TRBJ1-1; D is undetermined. The CDR3 has 12 amino acids. Trimming left V 2 bases short and J 6 bases short, with 7 bases between. CDR1 and CDR2 (germline): WSHSY, SAAADI. The CDR3 DNA reads as TGCGCCAGCAGTGAGAACAAGCCTGAAGCTTTCTTT. Its translation: CASSENKPEAFF.

This rearrangement joins TRBV5-1 to TRBJ2-1; 8 bases map to TRBD1. The CDR3 consists of 15 residues. Germline trimming cut 3 bases from V and 2 bases from J; bases unmatched to any gene: 4. The V gene's germline CDR1 is SGHRS and CDR2 YFSETQ. The CDR3 loop reads CASSSDRGPYNEQFF. In nucleotides, the CDR3 is TGCGCCAGCAGCTCCGACAGGGGTCCCTACAATGAGCAGTTCTTC. The complete variable domain, with remaining parts taken from reference TRBV5-1 and TRBJ2-1, reads KAGVTQTPRYLIKTRGQQVTLSCSPISGHRSVSWYQQTPGQGLQFLFEYFSETQRNKGNFPGRFSGRQFSNSRSEMNVSTLELGDSALYLCASSSDRGPYNEQFFGPGTRLTVL.

J is TRBJ2-5 and V is TRBV27, with 9 bases aligning to TRBD2. V lost 1 base and J lost 0; bases outside the gene matches: 3. Germline V gene lookup returns CDR1 MNHEY and CDR2 SMNVEV (reference sequence). The CDR3 consists of 16 residues. The CDR3 DNA sequence: TGTGCCAGCAGTTTATGGTCTAGCGGGGACCAAGAGACCCAGTACTTC. It codes for CASSLWSSGDQETQYF.

This clonotype has ten or more counts. The chain employs TRBV7-2 and TRBJ2-3; D gene ambiguous. V dropped 0 bases and J dropped 4 bases, with 8 bases sitting between them. Germline V lookup: CDR1 SGHTA, CDR2 FQGNSA. This CDR3 has 14 amino acids. CDR3 residues: CASSLAIQADTQYF. In DNA form, the CDR3 reads TGTGCCAGCAGCTTAGCCATCCAAGCAGATACGCAGTATTTT.

The chain carries TRBV4-2 and TRBJ2-5; D is unclear. Trimming left V 3 bases short and J 5 bases short, with 10 bases between. Germline V gene data show CDR1 as LGHNA and CDR2 as YNFKEQ. This CDR3 contains 13 residues. In DNA form, the CDR3 reads TGTGCCAGCAGCCAGGAACTGGACGAGACCCAGTACTTC. This gives the protein CASSQELDETQYF.

V and J are TRBV29-1 and TRBJ1-6, with D hard to call. Per the germline V gene, CDR1 is SQVTM and CDR2 is ANQGSEA. The CDR3 covers 13 residues. The V gene lost 5 bases and the J gene lost 6 bases, with 11 bases spanning the gap. CDR3 in amino acids: CSVSVTGNSPLHF. The CDR3 region has the DNA TGCAGCGTTTCCGTGACGGGTAATTCACCCCTCCACTTT.

In its sample, this clonotype was seen a few times. This rearrangement joins TRBV4-3 to TRBJ2-2, with D unclear. The V end lost 4 bases, the J end lost 0 bases, and 12 bases lay between the germline ends. Germline V CDR1 and CDR2: LGHNA, YSLEER. This CDR3 has 16 residues. CDR3 amino acids: CASSPRRVTNTGELFF. In DNA form, the CDR3 reads TGCGCCAGCAGCCCCCGTCGGGTGACGAACACCGGGGAGCTGTTTTTT.

V gene TRBV7-9 combines with J gene TRBJ2-5; D gene uncertain. Trimming shortened V by 6 bases and J by 3 bases, and 11 bases separated the two germline ends. CDR3 length: 13 residues. The V gene's germline CDR1 is SEHNR and CDR2 FQNEAQ (reference sequence). The CDR3 DNA follows: TGTGCCAGCAGATGGCTTCAAAAAGAGACCCAGTACTTC. Protein sequence: CASRWLQKETQYF. Combining the CDR3 with reference TRBV7-9 and TRBJ2-5 gives the whole variable domain DTGVSQNPRHKITKRGQNVTFRCDPISEHNRLYWYRQTLGQGPEFLTYFQNEAQLEKSRLLSDRFSAERPKGSFSTLEIQRTEQGDSAMYLCASRWLQKETQYFGPGTRLLVL.

The chain carries TRBV20-1 and TRBJ2-1, with 13 positions matching TRBD2. Germline V gives CDR1 DFQATT, CDR2 SNEGSKA (reference sequence). The CDR3 consists of 15 residues. V gave up 0 bases and J gave up 9 bases; unmatched junction bases: 5. The CDR3 DNA is TGCAGTGCTAGAGACACTAGCGGGGGGGCCAGTGAGCAGTTCTTC. Protein product: CSARDTSGGASEQFF.

The rearrangement links TRBV6-2 or TRBV6-3 to TRBJ1-1, with D possibly matching TRBD1 (6 bases). The V end was cut by 2 bases, the J end by 3 bases, with 13 bases between. CDR1 MNHEY and CDR2 SVGEGT come from the germline V gene. The CDR3 has 15 residues. CDR3 coding DNA: TGTGCCAGCAGTTACAACTACAGGGCCTACACTGAAGCTTTCTTT. Residues: CASSYNYRAYTEAFF.

This clonotype was observed at least ten times. V is TRBV20-1 and J is TRBJ2-5; D possibly matches TRBD1 or TRBD2 (6 bases each). The CDR3 sequence is 15 residues long. The germline gives CDR1 DFQATT, CDR2 SNEGSKA (reference sequence). Trimming stripped 4 bases from V and 5 bases from J, with 20 bases between. In DNA form, the CDR3 reads TGCAGTGCTAATCGAGGAGGGGGGCGAGGGGAGACCCAGTACTTC. Amino acid sequence: CSANRGGGRGETQYF.

This clonotype has only a few counts. This chain uses TRBV12-5 with TRBJ2-2; possibly TRBD1 for D (5 bases). V gave up 2 bases and J gave up 5 bases, with 12 bases separating them. This CDR3 is built from 15 residues. Germline-derived CDR1 and CDR2 are LGHNT and FRNRAP. CDR3 in DNA: TGTGCTAGTGGTTTGCAGGGATTGGGGACCGGGGAGCTGTTTTTT. Its translation: CASGLQGLGTGELFF.